Listed here are 13 T cell receptor beta chains from one sample, sequenced in a study of blood T cell repertoires in COVID-19. Data came from immunoSEQ multiplex PCR; TCRdb stores just in-frame clones and leaves some out. The sample holds over 140,000 clones, less than 80% seen once. Sequenced material: peripheral blood. The receptor set was obtained from a woman older than 75 with active or convalescent COVID-19.

The chain combines TRBV19 with TRBJ1-5; the D is unclear. V lost 7 bases to trimming and J lost 4 bases, with 11 bases between them. Germline lookup yields CDR1 LNHDA and CDR2 SQIVND (reference sequence). The CDR3 is 13 amino acids. CDR3 protein: CASTRAVNQPQHF. The CDR3 bases are TGTGCCAGTACAAGAGCGGTAAATCAGCCCCAGCATTTT.

DNA of the CDR3: TGTGCCAGCAGTTACCTCGACAGATTCCAAGAGACCCAGTACTTC. Translated: CASSYLDRFQETQYF. V gene TRBV6-6 combines with J gene TRBJ2-5; D is perhaps TRBD1 (5 bases). CDR3 length: 15 residues. Germline CDR1 MNHNY, CDR2 SVGAGI (reference sequence). The germline V and J ends were trimmed by 2 bases and 1 base, with 11 bases remaining between them.

This clone was recorded once. V gene TRBV5-1 combines with J gene TRBJ2-7; 12 positions agree with TRBD2. V dropped 6 bases and J dropped 2; count of bases not matched to a gene: 3. The CDR3 loop spans 14 amino acids. Germline CDR1 SGHRS, CDR2 YFSETQ. The CDR3 DNA reads as TGCGCCAGCAATCTAGCGGGGGGGCCCTACGAGCAGTACTTC. As protein: CASNLAGGPYEQYF.

This clone was observed a handful of times. The rearrangement links TRBV10-3 to TRBJ1-6; D gene uncertain. V was cut by 2 bases and J by 7 bases, with 6 bases left in between. Germline V gene sequence: CDR1 ENHRY, CDR2 SYGVKD. The CDR3 has 13 residues. The CDR3 spells CAISETLNSPLHF. The CDR3 coding sequence is TGTGCCATCAGTGAGACATTAAATTCACCCCTCCACTTT.

CDR3: CASSPDLSARRGGELFF. The CDR3, as DNA: TGTGCCAGCAGCCCCGATCTTAGCGCCCGGAGGGGCGGGGAGCTGTTTTTT. This chain connects TRBV3-1 (or the pseudogene TRBV3-2) to TRBJ2-2; TRBD2 is a possible D gene (6 bases). V shed 4 bases and J shed 7 bases, with 22 bases lying between them. Germline V gene lookup returns CDR1 LGHDT and CDR2 YNNKEL (reference sequence). CDR3 length: 17 amino acids.

The chain uses TRBV4-2 and TRBJ2-1; D is possibly TRBD2 (7 bases). Germline lookup yields CDR1 LGHNA and CDR2 YNFKEQ. Trimming took off 0 bases at V and 5 bases at J, with 14 bases between the two ends. This CDR3 contains 16 residues. The DNA of the CDR3 is TGTGCCAGCAGCCAAGATTGGACGGGGGGCCACAATGAGCAGTTCTTC. This encodes CASSQDWTGGHNEQFF.

The chain joins TRBV7-8 to TRBJ1-5, with 8 bases aligning to TRBD1. Germline CDR1 and CDR2: SGHVS and FQNEAQ. J lost 7 bases, V lost 2 bases, and 4 bases had no gene match. The CDR3 runs to 14 residues. The CDR3, as DNA: TGTGCCAGCAGCTTAAGGACAGGGACGCAGCCCCAGCATTTT. It is translated as CASSLRTGTQPQHF.

The rearrangement joins TRBV4-1 to TRBJ1-4, with a weak D call TRBD1 (5 bases). This CDR3 has 16 residues. The germline V gene encodes CDR1 MGHRA and CDR2 YSYEKL. Between the trimmed V and J ends, which lost 0 bases and 0 bases, there was a span of 8 bases. The CDR3 reads CASSQETAATNEKLFF. The CDR3 DNA follows: TGCGCCAGCAGCCAAGAGACAGCAGCAACTAATGAAAAACTGTTTTTT.

The chain has TRBV5-1 and TRBJ2-1; D not resolved. The germline gives CDR1 SGHRS, CDR2 YFSETQ. Trimming left V 3 bases short and J 0 bases short, with 10 bases between. CDR3 length: 15 amino acids. The CDR3 DNA reads as TGCGCCAGCAGCTGGAGCGAAAGCTCCTACAATGAGCAGTTCTTC. It yields the protein CASSWSESSYNEQFF. Filled out from reference TRBV5-1 and TRBJ2-1, the complete variable domain reads KAGVTQTPRYLIKTRGQQVTLSCSPISGHRSVSWYQQTPGQGLQFLFEYFSETQRNKGNFPGRFSGRQFSNSRSEMNVSTLELGDSALYLCASSWSESSYNEQFFGPGTRLTVL.

The V call is TRBV27, the J call TRBJ1-2; D is unresolved. The germline V gene encodes CDR1 MNHEY and CDR2 SMNVEV (reference sequence). The V and J ends lost 3 bases and 2 bases respectively, with 16 bases between them. The CDR3 runs to 16 residues. The DNA for the CDR3 is TGTGCCAGCAGTTTTTTACGCGCCGCAGGCAACTATGGCTACACCTTC. It codes for CASSFLRAAGNYGYTF.

The genes are TRBV2 and TRBJ1-1, with 10 bases that match TRBD1. The CDR3 runs to 16 residues. CDR1 and CDR2 from the germline V gene are SNHLY and FYNNEI. The J segment lost 4 bases and the V segment lost 4 bases, leaving 9 bases of the junction unmatched. CDR3 sequence reads: CASSARQGARGTEAFF. Here the CDR3 DNA reads TGTGCCAGCAGTGCCCGACAGGGGGCCCGGGGCACTGAAGCTTTCTTT. The full variable domain, rest sourced from reference TRBV2 and TRBJ1-1, is EPEVTQTPSHQVTQMGQEVILRCVPISNHLYFYWYRQILGQKVEFLVSFYNNEISEKSEIFDDQFSVERPDGSNFTLKIRSTKLEDSAMYFCASSARQGARGTEAFFGQGTRLTVV.

The V call is TRBV5-1, the J call TRBJ1-4, with 8 nucleotides matching TRBD1. Trimming took 0 bases from V and 4 from J; bases not matched to a gene: 2. The CDR3 contains 15 residues. CDR1 is SGHRS and CDR2 is YFSETQ in the germline V gene. Written as DNA, the CDR3 is TGCGCCAGCAGCTTGGGGACAGGGATTAATGAAAAACTGTTTTTT. This translates into CASSLGTGINEKLFF.

Only one count was recorded for this clone. This chain links TRBV18 with TRBJ1-2; the D gene is possibly TRBD1 (5 bases). The germline V gene encodes CDR1 KGHSH and CDR2 LQKENI. Trimming took off 2 bases at V and 6 bases at J, with 13 bases between the two ends. The CDR3 runs 14 residues. CDR3 nucleotide sequence: TGTGCCAGCTCACCAGGGCAGGGCATCAATGGCTACACCTTC. It specifies CASSPGQGINGYTF. The full variable domain, rest sourced from reference TRBV18 and TRBJ1-2, is NAGVMQNPRHLVRRRGQEARLRCSPMKGHSHVYWYRQLPEEGLKFMVYLQKENIIDESGMPKERFSAEFPKEGPSILRIQQVVRGDSAAYFCASSPGQGINGYTFGSGTRLTVV.